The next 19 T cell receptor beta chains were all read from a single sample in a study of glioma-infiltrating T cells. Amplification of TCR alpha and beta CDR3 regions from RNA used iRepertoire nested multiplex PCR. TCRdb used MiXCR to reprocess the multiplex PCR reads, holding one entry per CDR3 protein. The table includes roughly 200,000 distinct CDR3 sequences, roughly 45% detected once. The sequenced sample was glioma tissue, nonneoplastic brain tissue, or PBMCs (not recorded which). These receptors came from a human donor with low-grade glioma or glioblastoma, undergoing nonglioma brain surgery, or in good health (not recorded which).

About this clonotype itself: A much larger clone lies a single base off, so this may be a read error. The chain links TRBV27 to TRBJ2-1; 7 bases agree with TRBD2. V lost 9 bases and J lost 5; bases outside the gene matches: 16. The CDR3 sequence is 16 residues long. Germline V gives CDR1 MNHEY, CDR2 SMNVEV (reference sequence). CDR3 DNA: TGTGCCAGTATATTAGAGGGAGGGCCGGGGAACAATGAGCAGTTCTTC. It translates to CASILEGGPGNNEQFF.

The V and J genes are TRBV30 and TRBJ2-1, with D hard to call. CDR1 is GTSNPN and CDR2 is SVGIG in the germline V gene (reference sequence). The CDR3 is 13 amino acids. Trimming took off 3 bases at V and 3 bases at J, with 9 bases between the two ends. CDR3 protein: CAWRTEFYNEQFF. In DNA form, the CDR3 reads TGTGCCTGGAGAACGGAATTCTACAATGAGCAGTTCTTC.

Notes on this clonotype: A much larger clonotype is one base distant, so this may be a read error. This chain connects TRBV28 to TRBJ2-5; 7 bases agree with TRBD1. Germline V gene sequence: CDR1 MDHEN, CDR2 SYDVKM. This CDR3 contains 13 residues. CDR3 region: CASSSPGGESQYF. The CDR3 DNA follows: TGTGCCAGCAGTTCCCCAGGGGGAGAGTCCCAGTACTTC.

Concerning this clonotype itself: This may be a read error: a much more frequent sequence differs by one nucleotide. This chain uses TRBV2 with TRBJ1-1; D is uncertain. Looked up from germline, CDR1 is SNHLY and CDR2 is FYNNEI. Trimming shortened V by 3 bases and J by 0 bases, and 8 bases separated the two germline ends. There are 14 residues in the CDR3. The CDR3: CASSDKFMNTEAFF. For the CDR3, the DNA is TGTGCCAGCAGTGATAAGTTCATGAACACTGAAGCTTTCTTT.

The CDR3 loop reads CASSFGPKGTDTQYF. DNA of the CDR3: TGCGCCAGCAGCTTCGGTCCGAAGGGAACAGATACGCAGTATTTT. The V gene is TRBV5-1, the J gene TRBJ2-3, with D uncertain. Looked up from germline, CDR1 is SGHRS and CDR2 is YFSETQ. V was clipped by 2 bases and J by 3 bases, with 13 bases between them. This CDR3 has 15 residues. Supplemented by reference TRBV5-1 and TRBJ2-3, the full variable domain reads KAGVTQTPRYLIKTRGQQVTLSCSPISGHRSVSWYQQTPGQGLQFLFEYFSETQRNKGNFPGRFSGRQFSNSRSEMNVSTLELGDSALYLCASSFGPKGTDTQYFGPGTRLTVL.

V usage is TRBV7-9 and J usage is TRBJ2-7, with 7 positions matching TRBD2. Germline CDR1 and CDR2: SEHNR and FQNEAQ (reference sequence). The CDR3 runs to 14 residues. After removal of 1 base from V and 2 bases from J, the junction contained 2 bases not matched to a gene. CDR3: CASSLERGTYEQYF. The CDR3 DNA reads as TGTGCCAGCAGCTTAGAGCGGGGCACCTACGAGCAGTACTTC.

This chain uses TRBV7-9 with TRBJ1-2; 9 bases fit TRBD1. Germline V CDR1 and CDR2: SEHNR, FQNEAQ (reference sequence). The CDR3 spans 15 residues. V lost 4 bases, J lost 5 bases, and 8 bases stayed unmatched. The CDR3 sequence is CASSSGGTGRYGYTF. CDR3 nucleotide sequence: TGTGCCAGCAGCTCGGGCGGGACAGGGAGGTATGGCTACACCTTC.

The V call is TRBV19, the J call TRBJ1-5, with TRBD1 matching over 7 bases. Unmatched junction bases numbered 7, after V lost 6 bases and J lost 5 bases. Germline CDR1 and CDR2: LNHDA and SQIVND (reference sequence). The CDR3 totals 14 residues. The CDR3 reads CASRGTADDQPQHF. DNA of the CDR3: TGTGCCAGTAGGGGGACAGCAGACGATCAGCCCCAGCATTTT. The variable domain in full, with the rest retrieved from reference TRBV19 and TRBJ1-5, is DGGITQSPKYLFRKEGQNVTLSCEQNLNHDAMYWYRQDPGQGLRLIYYSQIVNDFQKGDIAEGYSVSREKKESFPLTVTSAQKNPTAFYLCASRGTADDQPQHFGDGTRLSIL.

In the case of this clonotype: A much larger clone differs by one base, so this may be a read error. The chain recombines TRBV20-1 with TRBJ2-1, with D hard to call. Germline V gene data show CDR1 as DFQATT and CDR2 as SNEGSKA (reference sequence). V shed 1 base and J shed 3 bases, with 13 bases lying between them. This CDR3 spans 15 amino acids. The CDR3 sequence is CSARAIIRHYNEQFF. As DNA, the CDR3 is TGCAGTGCTAGAGCCATAATAAGACACTACAATGAGCAGTTCTTC.

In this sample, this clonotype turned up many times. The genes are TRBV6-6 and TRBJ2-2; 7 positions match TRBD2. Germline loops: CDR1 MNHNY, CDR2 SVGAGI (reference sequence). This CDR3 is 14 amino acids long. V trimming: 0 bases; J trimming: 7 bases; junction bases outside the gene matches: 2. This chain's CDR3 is CASSYSGGFGELFF. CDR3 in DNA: TGTGCCAGCAGTTACTCGGGGGGGTTCGGGGAGCTGTTTTTT.

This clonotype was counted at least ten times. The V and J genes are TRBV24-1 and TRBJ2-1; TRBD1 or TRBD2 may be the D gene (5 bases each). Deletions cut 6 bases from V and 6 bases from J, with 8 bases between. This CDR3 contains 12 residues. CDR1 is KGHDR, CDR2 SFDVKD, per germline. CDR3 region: CATSTGGNEQFF. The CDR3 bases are TGTGCCACCAGTACTGGGGGCAATGAGCAGTTCTTC.

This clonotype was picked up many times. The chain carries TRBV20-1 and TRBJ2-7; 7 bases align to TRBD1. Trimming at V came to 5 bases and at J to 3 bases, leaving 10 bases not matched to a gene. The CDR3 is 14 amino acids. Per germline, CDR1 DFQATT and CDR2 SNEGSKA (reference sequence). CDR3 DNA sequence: TGCAGTGCTGTTCCGGGACAGTACCTCTACGAGCAGTACTTC. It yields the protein CSAVPGQYLYEQYF.

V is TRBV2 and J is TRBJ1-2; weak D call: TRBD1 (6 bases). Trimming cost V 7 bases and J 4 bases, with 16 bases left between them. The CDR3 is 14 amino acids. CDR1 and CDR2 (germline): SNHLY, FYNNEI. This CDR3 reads CASIADRSFYGYTF. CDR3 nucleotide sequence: TGTGCCAGCATCGCTGACAGGAGTTTCTATGGCTACACCTTC.

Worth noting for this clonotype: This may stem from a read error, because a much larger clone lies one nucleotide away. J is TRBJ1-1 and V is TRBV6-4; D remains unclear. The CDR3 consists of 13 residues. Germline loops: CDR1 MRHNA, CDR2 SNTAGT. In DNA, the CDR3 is TGTGTCAGCAAAGTTGAGGTGAACACTGAAGCTTTCTTT. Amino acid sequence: CVSKVEVNTEAFF.

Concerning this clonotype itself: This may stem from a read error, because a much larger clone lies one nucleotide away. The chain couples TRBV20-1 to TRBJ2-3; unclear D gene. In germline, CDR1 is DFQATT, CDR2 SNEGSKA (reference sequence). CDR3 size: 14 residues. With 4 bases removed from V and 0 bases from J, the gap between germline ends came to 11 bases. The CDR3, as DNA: TGCAGTGCTAACCCCTTACAGAGCACAGATACGCAGTATTTT. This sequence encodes CSANPLQSTDTQYF.

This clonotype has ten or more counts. The CDR3 protein is CASSRDRATTYYEQYF. The CDR3 nucleotides are TGTGCCAGCAGCCGGGACAGGGCGACCACCTACTACGAGCAGTACTTC. V usage is TRBV6-1 and J usage is TRBJ2-7; 9 positions agree with TRBD1. CDR1 is MNHNS and CDR2 is SASEGT in the germline V gene. The CDR3 contains 16 residues. The J segment lost 3 bases and the V segment lost 6 bases, leaving 12 bases of the junction unmatched.

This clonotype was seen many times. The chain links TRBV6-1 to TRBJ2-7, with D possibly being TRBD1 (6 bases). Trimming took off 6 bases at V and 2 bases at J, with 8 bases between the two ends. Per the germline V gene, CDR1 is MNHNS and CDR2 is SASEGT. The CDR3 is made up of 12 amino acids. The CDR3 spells CASSRGPYEQYF. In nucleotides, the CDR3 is TGTGCCAGCAGCAGGGGACCCTACGAGCAGTACTTC.

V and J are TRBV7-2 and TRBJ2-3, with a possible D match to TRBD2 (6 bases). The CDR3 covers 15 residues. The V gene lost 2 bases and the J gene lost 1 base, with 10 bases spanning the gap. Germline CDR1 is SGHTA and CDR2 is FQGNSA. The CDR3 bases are TGTGCCAGCAGCTTATATCAGCGGGGCACAGATACGCAGTATTTT. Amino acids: CASSLYQRGTDTQYF.

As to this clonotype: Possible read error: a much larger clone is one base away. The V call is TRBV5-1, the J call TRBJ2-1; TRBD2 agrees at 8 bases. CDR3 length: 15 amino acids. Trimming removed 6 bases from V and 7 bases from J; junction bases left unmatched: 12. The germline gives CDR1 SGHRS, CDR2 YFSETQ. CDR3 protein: CASTEPAGVTNEQFF. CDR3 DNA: TGCGCCAGCACTGAACCAGCGGGAGTCACTAATGAGCAGTTCTTC. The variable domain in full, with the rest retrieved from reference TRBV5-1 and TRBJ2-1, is KAGVTQTPRYLIKTRGQQVTLSCSPISGHRSVSWYQQTPGQGLQFLFEYFSETQRNKGNFPGRFSGRQFSNSRSEMNVSTLELGDSALYLCASTEPAGVTNEQFFGPGTRLTVL.